This TCR beta chain originates from a study of CD8 T cells in Susac syndrome. The study's findings and limits: Individuals included in the TCR sequencing and HLA analysis were acknowledged by the study to be relatively few in number.

Per germline, CDR1 GTSNPN and CDR2 SVGIG (reference sequence). The length of the CDR3 is 12 residues. Trimming took 4 bases from V and 1 from J, leaving 7 bases between them. As for this clonotype: The antigen remains unidentified.

Random hexamers were used to reverse transcribe an amount of 0.5 to 1 ug RNA. A multiplex approach, immunoSEQ multiplex PCR, amplified TCR beta CDR3 across 54 Vbeta and 13 Jbeta. MiXCR, applied by TCRdb to the immunoSEQ multiplex PCR reads, yields one record per CDR3 protein. The data show approximately 280,000 distinct CDR3 sequences, around 83% seen once. The multiple sclerosis controls consisted of treatment-naive patients with relapsing-remitting disease, either stable or active. Bulk CD8+ and CD4+ cells came from magnetic negative isolation; CD8+ TEMRA by FACS. The TCR was taken from a human donor with multiple sclerosis. The chain combines TRBV30 with TRBJ1-1; no definite D call. The sample consisted of CD8+ T cells from PBMCs. CDR3 in amino acids: CAWTRRNTEAFF. For the CDR3, the DNA is TGTGCCTGGACGAGGCGGAACACTGAAGCTTTCTTT.